This TCR beta chain was found in a study of blood T cell repertoires in COVID-19. Looked up from germline, CDR1 is MGHRA and CDR2 is YSYEKL. Trimming took 4 bases from V and 1 from J, leaving 14 bases between them. The CDR3 totals 16 residues. TCRdb's copy holds only in-frame clones and misses some; the assay was immunoSEQ multiplex PCR. In the table there are 300,000 to 450,000 clones, more than 80% of which are singletons. This TCR was recovered from a young man who had recovered from COVID-19. The gene calls are TRBV4-1 and TRBJ1-5; D is undetermined. Sequencing was performed on PBMCs or T cells enriched from blood (not recorded which). The DNA for the CDR3 is TGCGCCAGCAGCCTCGGATGGGCTGGGAGCAATCAGCCCCAGCATTTT. It encodes CASSLGWAGSNQPQHF.